The 24 T cell receptor beta chains below were found in one sample sequenced in a study of blood T cells in healthy people across ages (dated by TCRdb to 2015 to 2017). Libraries were built with 5' RACE. Sequencer: Illumina HiSeq 2500. A second roughly 7 to 12 cycle PCR used a sample-barcoded 5' primer and a J-beta primer mix. TCRdb passed the public sequencing reads through fastp at Q25 and MiXCR, retaining productive beta sequences. Under each unique CDR3 protein, matching rows form one entry showing the most common genes and DNA. Here the sample has 1.6 million or so distinct CDR3 sequences; 34% occur a single time. Of the sample, approximately 10% falls within the top ten clones. Source material: blood. Receptors were obtained from a woman in her thirties in good health.

This clonotype was picked up a small number of times. Relative to the germline gene, one junction end is altered; a read error may explain this. The chain uses TRBV12-3 or TRBV12-4 and TRBJ2-3; TRBD1 matches 11 bases. The CDR3 runs to 16 residues. The CDR3 spells CASSSPDRGPSDAQYF. The CDR3 DNA reads as TGTGCCAGCAGTTCCCCGGACAGGGGGCCTTCAGATGCGCAGTATTTT.

V and J are TRBV27 and TRBJ2-2; D is unclear. V dropped 2 bases and J dropped 5 bases, with 12 bases sitting between them. Germline loops: CDR1 MNHEY, CDR2 SMNVEV (reference sequence). The CDR3 totals 15 residues. The CDR3 coding sequence is TGTGCCAGCAGTTTAGTCTGGGATCATACCGGGGAGCTGTTTTTT. Translated, it gives CASSLVWDHTGELFF.

This chain uses TRBV27 with TRBJ2-1, with 8 nucleotides matching TRBD2. The V gene's germline CDR1 is MNHEY and CDR2 SMNVEV (reference sequence). This CDR3 is built from 14 residues. The V segment lost 4 bases and the J segment 14 bases; nucleotides outside the gene matches: 13. The CDR3 is CASSSVLEGGRKFF. The CDR3 DNA sequence: TGTGCCAGCAGTTCAGTGCTGGAAGGCGGGAGGAAGTTCTTC.

The chain employs TRBV4-1 and TRBJ2-1, with no clear D. This CDR3 is built from 16 residues. Trimming removed 0 bases at V and 0 bases at J, with 9 bases between. Germline V gives CDR1 MGHRA, CDR2 YSYEKL. The CDR3: CASSQDTYSSYNEQFF. The CDR3 nucleotides read TGCGCCAGCAGCCAAGATACGTACAGCTCCTACAATGAGCAGTTCTTC.

This clonotype was detected many times. V and J are TRBV7-9 and TRBJ2-3, with D tentatively TRBD2 (5 bases). Germline lookup yields CDR1 SEHNR and CDR2 FQNEAQ (reference sequence). This CDR3 has 13 residues. The ends were cut back, 6 bases at V and 6 bases at J, with 13 bases in the middle. The CDR3: CASRLLGRDTQYF. CDR3 nucleotide sequence: TGTGCCAGCAGGTTACTAGGCCGCGATACGCAGTATTTT.

To note about this clonotype: Germline and junction disagree at one end, which may indicate a read error. This sequence joins TRBV9 and TRBJ1-2; D uncertain. The length of the CDR3 is 14 residues. The germline CDR1 and CDR2 sequences are SGDLS and YYNGEE. The CDR3 coding sequence is TGTGCCGGCAGCGGCCGGGAGTTACCTTATGGCTACACCTTC. Its translation: CAGSGRELPYGYTF.

The chain joins TRBV20-1 to TRBJ2-5; D uncertain. V lost 0 bases and J lost 3, with 17 bases in between. The CDR3 length is 16 residues. Germline V CDR1 and CDR2: DFQATT, SNEGSKA (reference sequence). The CDR3 here is CSARDIVTDSKETQYF. The DNA of the CDR3 is TGCAGTGCTAGAGATATAGTCACCGATTCCAAAGAGACCCAGTACTTC.

V is TRBV20-1 and J is TRBJ1-1; TRBD1 is a possible D gene (6 bases). V lost 4 bases, J lost 0 bases, and 9 bases lay in between. CDR1 and CDR2 (germline): DFQATT, SNEGSKA (reference sequence). CDR3 length: 13 amino acids. Written as DNA, the CDR3 is TGCAGTGCTAAGGACAGCATGAACACTGAAGCTTTCTTT. As protein: CSAKDSMNTEAFF.

This clonotype was seen a few times. V and J are TRBV20-1 and TRBJ2-5; D unresolved. Germline CDR1 is DFQATT and CDR2 is SNEGSKA (reference sequence). V lost 3 bases and J lost 4, with 18 bases in between. The CDR3 has 15 amino acids. The DNA for the CDR3 is TGCAGTGCTAGGCGCTACCGGGCCGGAACAGAGACCCAGTACTTC. Residues: CSARRYRAGTETQYF.

The rearrangement uses TRBV7-9 and TRBJ2-5, with 12 bases that match TRBD2. The CDR3 is 16 amino acids. Germline CDR1 and CDR2: SEHNR and FQNEAQ (reference sequence). V trimming: 5 bases; J trimming: 3 bases; junction bases outside the gene matches: 7. This chain's CDR3 is CASSRGLAGRKETQYF. DNA of the CDR3: TGTGCCAGCAGCCGAGGACTAGCGGGGAGGAAAGAGACCCAGTACTTC.

The V and J genes are TRBV11-2 and TRBJ1-1; D perhaps matches TRBD1 (5 bases). The CDR3 consists of 15 residues. Per the germline V gene, CDR1 is SGHAT and CDR2 is FQNNGV. V lost 0 bases and J 6 bases, leaving 14 bases between the germline ends. This chain's CDR3 is CASSLDPGPAAEAFF. The CDR3 nucleotides are TGTGCCAGCAGCTTAGACCCAGGGCCCGCCGCTGAAGCTTTCTTT.

The DNA for the CDR3 is TGTGCCAGCAGCTCACAGACAACCTACGAGCAGTACTTC. Amino acids: CASSSQTTYEQYF. The V call is TRBV7-9, the J call TRBJ2-5; D unclear. The closer fit of TRBJ2-7 to the DNA end suggests the J call may be wrong. CDR3 size: 13 residues. Germline CDR1 reads SEHNR; CDR2 reads FQNEAQ (reference sequence).

The J gene is TRBJ2-5, the V gene TRBV7-3; a possible D gene is TRBD1 (6 bases). This CDR3 region has 16 residues. Looked up from germline, CDR1 is SGHTA and CDR2 is FQGTGA. Trimming left V 3 bases short and J 4 bases short, with 18 bases between. CDR3 in amino acids: CASSLGAAGWGETQYF. The DNA of the CDR3 is TGTGCCAGCAGCTTGGGGGCGGCAGGCTGGGGAGAGACCCAGTACTTC.

Here the CDR3 DNA reads TGTGCCAGCAGCATCACTAGCGCCCAAGAGACCCAGTACTTC. Translated: CASSITSAQETQYF. The J gene is TRBJ2-5, the V gene TRBV9, with 7 bases aligning to TRBD2. The CDR3 runs to 14 residues. Germline CDR1 is SGDLS and CDR2 is YYNGEE. V gave up 4 bases and J gave up 1 base; unmatched junction bases: 4.

The sample holds a few counts of this clonotype. A junction end diverges from the germline sequence, so it may reflect a read error. The chain's CDR3 is CASSDSWESYEQYF. CDR3 DNA: TGTGCCAGCAGTGACTCATGGGAGAGCTACGAGCAGTACTTC. The rearrangement joins TRBV6-5 to TRBJ2-7; a possible D gene is TRBD2 (5 bases). The CDR3 is 14 amino acids. Germline lookup yields CDR1 MNHEY and CDR2 SVGAGI.

The chain has TRBV5-1 and TRBJ1-1, with 9 positions matching TRBD1. This CDR3 comprises 14 residues. CDR1 SGHRS and CDR2 YFSETQ come from the germline V gene. Germline trimming cut 2 bases from V and 7 bases from J; bases unmatched to any gene: 6. The CDR3 is CASSFGQGKSEAFF. In DNA, the CDR3 is TGCGCCAGCAGCTTCGGACAGGGGAAGAGTGAAGCTTTCTTT.

The CDR3, as DNA: TGCGCCAGCAGCTTGTCGCCGATTGGGGGAGGCTACCCCCATGAGCAGTTCTTC. It yields the protein CASSLSPIGGGYPHEQFF. V is TRBV5-1 and J is TRBJ2-1; possible D gene TRBD2, 6 bases. There are 18 residues in the CDR3. Per the germline V gene, CDR1 is SGHRS and CDR2 is YFSETQ. The V end lost 1 base, the J end lost 8 bases, and 25 bases lay between the germline ends.

This clonotype occurred a few times. The genes are TRBV7-6 and TRBJ2-7; D is perhaps TRBD1 (5 bases). Trimming removed 2 bases from V and 4 bases from J, with 9 bases in between. The germline gives CDR1 SGHVS, CDR2 FNYEAQ. The CDR3 is 13 residues long. This CDR3 reads CASSLTRQYEQYF. In DNA, the CDR3 is TGTGCCAGCAGCTTAACCCGACAGTACGAGCAGTACTTC.

This clonotype was seen only a few times. The chain carries TRBV2 and TRBJ1-2; tentatively, D is TRBD1 (5 bases). V lost 11 bases, J lost 1 base, and 20 bases lay in between. CDR1 and CDR2 from the germline V gene are SNHLY and FYNNEI. This CDR3 has 15 amino acids. CDR3 protein: CASQSQVGGNYGYTF. In DNA, the CDR3 is TGTGCCTCTCAATCCCAGGTCGGGGGTAACTATGGCTACACCTTC.

The genes are TRBV30 and TRBJ1-2, with 9 bases that match TRBD1. The V and J ends lost 3 bases and 4 bases, in that order; junction bases with no gene match: 3. The CDR3 totals 13 residues. Germline CDR1 reads GTSNPN; CDR2 reads SVGIG (reference sequence). The CDR3 DNA reads TGTGCCTGGAGCCGGGACAGGGCCTATGGCTACACCTTC. Protein sequence: CAWSRDRAYGYTF. The full variable domain, in which reference TRBV30 and TRBJ1-2 provide the parts outside the CDR3, is SQTIHQWPATLVQPVGSPLSLECTVEGTSNPNLYWYRQAAGRGLQLLFYSVGIGQISSEVPQNLSASRPQDRQFILSSKKLLLSDSGFYLCAWSRDRAYGYTFGSGTRLTVV.

The rearrangement uses TRBV7-2 and TRBJ2-2; D is possibly TRBD2 (5 bases). Trimming shortened V by 6 bases and J by 6 bases, and 20 bases separated the two germline ends. The CDR3 length is 16 residues. CDR1 SGHTA and CDR2 FQGNSA come from the germline V gene. This chain's CDR3 is CASSEAPLRGAGELFF. The CDR3 coding sequence is TGTGCCAGCAGTGAAGCGCCGCTACGGGGTGCCGGGGAGCTGTTTTTT.

The rearrangement uses TRBV5-1 and TRBJ2-3; D remains unclear. This CDR3 has 12 residues. Per germline, CDR1 SGHRS and CDR2 YFSETQ. Deletions cut 3 bases from V and 8 bases from J, with 10 bases between. This CDR3 reads CASSYRTGTQYF. CDR3 in DNA: TGCGCCAGCAGCTATCGGACCGGTACGCAGTATTTT. Drawing the rest from reference TRBV5-1 and TRBJ2-3, the complete variable domain is KAGVTQTPRYLIKTRGQQVTLSCSPISGHRSVSWYQQTPGQGLQFLFEYFSETQRNKGNFPGRFSGRQFSNSRSEMNVSTLELGDSALYLCASSYRTGTQYFGPGTRLTVL.

The chain carries TRBV4-2 and TRBJ2-3; 11 positions agree with TRBD2. Germline loops: CDR1 LGHNA, CDR2 YNFKEQ. V shed 5 bases, J shed 4 bases, and the junction held 14 bases outside the gene matches. This CDR3 is 18 amino acids long. CDR3 sequence reads: CASSSTGLAGGIADTQYF. The CDR3 region has the DNA TGTGCCAGCAGCTCTACGGGGCTAGCGGGGGGAATTGCAGATACGCAGTATTTT.

This clonotype has just a few counts. The V call is TRBV20-1, the J call TRBJ2-1; D possibly matches TRBD1 or TRBD2 (6 bases each). V lost 0 bases and J lost 10, with 16 bases in between. The CDR3 totals 14 residues. The germline gives CDR1 DFQATT, CDR2 SNEGSKA (reference sequence). CDR3 region: CSARDSGPRGEQFF. CDR3 coding DNA: TGCAGTGCTAGAGATAGCGGCCCTAGGGGGGAGCAGTTCTTC.